Included here is one T cell receptor (beta chain) sequence, with context. The antigen is not known. This record comes from a study of CD8 T cells in ankylosing spondylitis. Study-wide points: Clones linked to the disease showed a CD8+ phenotype. They occurred at relatively low frequencies in peripheral blood. Clones tied to disease were said to be significantly enriched in matched ankylosing spondylitis synovial fluid. Characteristic, it appeared, of ankylosing spondylitis blood was a TCR beta motif of eight or nine highly homologous variants.

Generation of TCR beta libraries employed quantitative 5'-RACE incorporating molecular barcodes. MiXCR was run by TCRdb on the 5' RACE reads, yielding one entry per CDR3 protein. Among 200,000 to 300,000 distinct CDR3 sequences listed, about 24% were seen once. Source material: blood, either unsorted or a sorted T cell fraction (not recorded which). This sequence originates from a male donor with ankylosing spondylitis or in good health (not recorded which).

The CDR3 is CASSLNGANVLTF. The CDR3 bases are TGTGCCAGCAGTTTGAATGGGGCCAACGTCCTGACTTTC. The chain uses TRBV12-3 or TRBV12-4 and TRBJ2-6; no definite D call. The CDR3 totals 13 residues. V was cut by 3 bases and J by 3 bases, with 3 bases left in between.